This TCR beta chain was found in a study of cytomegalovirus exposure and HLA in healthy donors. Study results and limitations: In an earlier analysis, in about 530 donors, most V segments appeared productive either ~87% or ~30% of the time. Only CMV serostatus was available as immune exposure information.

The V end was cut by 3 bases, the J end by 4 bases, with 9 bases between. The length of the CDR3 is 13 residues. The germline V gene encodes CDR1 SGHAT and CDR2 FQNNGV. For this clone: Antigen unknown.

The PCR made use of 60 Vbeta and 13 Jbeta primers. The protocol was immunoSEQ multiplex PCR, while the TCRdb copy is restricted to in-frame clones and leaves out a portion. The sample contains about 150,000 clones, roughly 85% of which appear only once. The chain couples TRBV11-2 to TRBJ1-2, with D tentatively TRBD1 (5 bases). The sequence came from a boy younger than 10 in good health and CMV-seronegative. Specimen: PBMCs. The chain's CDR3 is CASSFGGFYGYTF. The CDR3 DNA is TGTGCCAGCAGCTTTGGGGGGTTCTATGGCTACACCTTC. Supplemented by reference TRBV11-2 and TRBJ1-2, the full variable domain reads EAGVAQSPRYKIIEKRQSVAFWCNPISGHATLYWYQQILGQGPKLLIQFQNNGVVDDSQLPKDRFSAERLKGVDSTLKIQPAKLEDSAVYLCASSFGGFYGYTFGSGTRLTVV.